Each of the 27 T cell receptor beta chains below was sequenced from the same sample in a study of blood T cell repertoires in COVID-19. Clones were read by immunoSEQ multiplex PCR, and TCRdb kept only the in-frame ones, dropping some. The sample carries a few hundred thousand clones, 82% recorded once. The material sequenced was peripheral blood. These receptors were collected from a woman younger than 30 with acute or convalescent COVID-19.

CDR3 sequence reads: CASKGVVGAFF. The CDR3 DNA reads TGTGCCAGCAAGGGAGTAGTTGGGGCTTTCTTT. This sequence joins TRBV27 and TRBJ1-1, with D hard to call. The V end was cut by 7 bases, the J end by 11 bases, with 14 bases between. This CDR3 is built from 11 residues. CDR1 MNHEY and CDR2 SMNVEV come from the germline V gene (reference sequence).

The rearrangement links TRBV11-2 to TRBJ1-1; TRBD1 agrees at 9 bases. The CDR3 sequence is 15 residues long. Germline trimming cut 5 bases from V and 3 bases from J; bases unmatched to any gene: 7. Per the germline V gene, CDR1 is SGHAT and CDR2 is FQNNGV. CDR3 sequence: CASSDRTGAYTEAFF. CDR3 bases: TGTGCCAGCAGCGACCGGACAGGGGCCTACACTGAAGCTTTCTTT. The variable domain in full, with the rest retrieved from reference TRBV11-2 and TRBJ1-1, is EAGVAQSPRYKIIEKRQSVAFWCNPISGHATLYWYQQILGQGPKLLIQFQNNGVVDDSQLPKDRFSAERLKGVDSTLKIQPAKLEDSAVYLCASSDRTGAYTEAFFGQGTRLTVV.

The CDR3 DNA sequence: TGTGCCATCAGCCCTGCTAGCGGGAGGGGCACAGATACGCAGTATTTT. Encoded protein: CAISPASGRGTDTQYF. The rearrangement uses TRBV10-3 and TRBJ2-3; 12 nucleotides agree with TRBD2. V shed 6 bases, J shed 1 base, and the junction held 5 bases outside the gene matches. This CDR3 has 16 residues. CDR1 is ENHRY, CDR2 SYGVKD, per germline.

CDR3 protein: CASGGLAGSSYNEQFF. The CDR3 nucleotides are TGTGCCAGCGGGGGACTAGCGGGTTCCTCCTACAATGAGCAGTTCTTC. The rearrangement uses TRBV7-9 and TRBJ2-1; 12 nucleotides align to TRBD2. Losses at the gene ends were 8 bases for V and 0 bases for J; bases not matched to a gene: 5. The CDR3 totals 16 residues. In germline, CDR1 is SEHNR, CDR2 FQNEAQ (reference sequence). The variable domain in full, completed from reference TRBV7-9 and TRBJ2-1, reads DTGVSQNPRHKITKRGQNVTFRCDPISEHNRLYWYRQTLGQGPEFLTYFQNEAQLEKSRLLSDRFSAERPKGSFSTLEIQRTEQGDSAMYLCASGGLAGSSYNEQFFGPGTRLTVL.

This chain links TRBV7-9 with TRBJ1-3, with D possibly matching TRBD1 (6 bases). CDR3 size: 19 residues. Deletions cut 5 bases from V and 0 bases from J, with 23 bases between. Germline CDR1 and CDR2: SEHNR and FQNEAQ (reference sequence). CDR3 residues: CASSRNTGKRLFSGNTIYF. CDR3 sequence (DNA): TGTGCCAGCAGCCGAAACACAGGGAAGAGACTTTTCTCTGGAAACACCATATATTTT.

As concerns this clone: Other DNA sequences in this specimen translate into the identical CDR3. The chain employs TRBV3-1 (or the pseudogene TRBV3-2) and TRBJ2-3; TRBD2 aligns across 11 bases. V was pared by 3 bases and J by 2 bases, with 7 bases of the junction left unmatched. Per germline, CDR1 LGHDT and CDR2 YNNKEL (reference sequence). The CDR3 spans 17 residues. As DNA, the CDR3 is TGTGCCAGCAGCCAGGGAGGGACTAGCGGTCCCACAGATACGCAGTATTTT. Encoded protein: CASSQGGTSGPTDTQYF.

The chain joins TRBV5-1 to TRBJ1-1; maybe TRBD1 (5 bases). The CDR3 has 15 residues. Germline CDR1 is SGHRS and CDR2 is YFSETQ. The V gene lost 0 bases and the J gene lost 1 base, with 10 bases spanning the gap. The CDR3: CASSLGQTANTEAFF. As DNA, the CDR3 is TGCGCCAGCAGCTTGGGGCAGACAGCGAACACTGAAGCTTTCTTT.

This sequence joins TRBV4-2 and TRBJ1-6; no definite D call. The CDR3 covers 15 residues. Trimming cost V 7 bases and J 7 bases, with 17 bases left between them. The germline V gene has CDR1 LGHNA and CDR2 YNFKEQ. Here the CDR3 DNA reads TGTGCCAGCAACCGTGAGGCGGCGGGGAATTCACCCCTCCACTTT. It encodes CASNREAAGNSPLHF.

The chain combines TRBV2 with TRBJ1-5; TRBD1 matches at 7 bases. Per the germline V gene, CDR1 is SNHLY and CDR2 is FYNNEI. This CDR3 has 14 amino acids. J gave up 6 bases and V 6 bases, and 8 bases lay outside the gene matches. CDR3 protein: CASRATGNLQPQHF. The CDR3 DNA follows: TGTGCCAGCAGGGCGACAGGGAATCTTCAGCCCCAGCATTTT.

A single count supports this clone. V usage is TRBV27 and J usage is TRBJ2-7; weak D call: TRBD1 (6 bases). V lost 5 bases and J lost 3, with 17 bases in between. Germline V CDR1 and CDR2: MNHEY, SMNVEV (reference sequence). CDR3 length equals 15 residues. The CDR3 spells CASSQGQPRFYEQYF. For the CDR3, the DNA is TGTGCCAGCAGTCAAGGACAGCCTAGATTCTACGAGCAGTACTTC.

This clone was found a few times. The chain couples TRBV28 to TRBJ1-2; 8 nucleotides agree with TRBD1. Trimming removed 3 bases from V and 8 bases from J; junction bases left unmatched: 5. The CDR3 spans 13 residues. Germline V gene data show CDR1 as MDHEN and CDR2 as SYDVKM. The CDR3: CASSFKTGGGYTF. CDR3 in DNA: TGTGCCAGCAGTTTTAAAACAGGGGGAGGCTACACCTTC.

The chain recombines TRBV18 with TRBJ2-7; possible D gene TRBD1, 6 bases. The CDR3 is made up of 16 amino acids. The V end was cut by 1 base, the J end by 3 bases, with 16 bases between. Germline loops: CDR1 KGHSH, CDR2 LQKENI. The CDR3 reads CASSPQISGVLYEQYF. As DNA, the CDR3 is TGTGCCAGCTCACCACAGATTTCAGGGGTTCTCTACGAGCAGTACTTC.

The V call is TRBV14, the J call TRBJ2-4; D is unclear. Germline V gene sequence: CDR1 SGHDN, CDR2 FVKESK. The CDR3 extends over 15 amino acids. The germline V and J ends were trimmed by 2 bases and 10 bases, with 18 bases remaining between them. CDR3 sequence reads: CASSQSGTHRQIQYF. The CDR3 coding sequence is TGTGCCAGCAGCCAATCAGGTACCCACCGGCAAATTCAGTACTTC.

This sequence joins TRBV28 and TRBJ2-7, with TRBD1 matching over 8 bases. After removal of 2 bases from V and 0 bases from J, the junction contained 21 bases not matched to a gene. This CDR3 region has 21 residues. Germline V gene sequence: CDR1 MDHEN, CDR2 SYDVKM. Written as DNA, the CDR3 is TGTGCCAGCAGTTTAGTCTTTTATAGGGGACAGGAGATCAGGAGCTCCTACGAGCAGTACTTC. It encodes CASSLVFYRGQEIRSSYEQYF.

The J gene is TRBJ1-5, the V gene TRBV3-1 (or the pseudogene TRBV3-2), with TRBD1 as a possible D gene (5 bases). This CDR3 is built from 15 residues. Germline CDR1 and CDR2: LGHDT and YNNKEL (reference sequence). V lost 3 bases and J 2 bases, leaving 11 bases between the germline ends. CDR3 protein: CASSQGPQGNQPQHF. Written as DNA, the CDR3 is TGTGCCAGCAGCCAGGGGCCACAGGGCAATCAGCCCCAGCATTTT.

V and J are TRBV28 and TRBJ1-4; 10 bases are a match to TRBD1. The V gene's germline CDR1 is MDHEN and CDR2 SYDVKM. The CDR3 totals 18 residues. The ends lost 6 bases at V and 0 bases at J; junction bases unmatched: 10. The CDR3 nucleotides read TGTGCCAGCAGGGACCGGGACAGGGGTTTAGCAACTAATGAAAAACTGTTTTTT. Translated: CASRDRDRGLATNEKLFF.

This sequence joins TRBV25-1 and TRBJ2-5; D possibly corresponds to TRBD2 (6 bases). The CDR3 length is 14 residues. Germline CDR1 is MGHDK and CDR2 is SYGVNS. Trimming cost V 10 bases and J 3 bases, with 18 bases left between them. The CDR3 spells CAILTRTTKETQYF. The CDR3 DNA reads as TGTGCCATCTTGACTAGGACTACCAAAGAGACCCAGTACTTC.

This clone was seen a few times. This chain connects TRBV4-3 to TRBJ2-7; no reliable D call. Germline V gene lookup returns CDR1 LGHNA and CDR2 YSLEER. This CDR3 has 17 amino acids. Trimming stripped 0 bases from V and 1 base from J, with 16 bases between. CDR3 sequence: CASSQEVPQTLSYEQYF. The CDR3 coding sequence is TGCGCCAGCAGCCAAGAGGTCCCGCAGACACTTTCCTACGAGCAGTACTTC.

V is TRBV5-6 and J is TRBJ1-2; perhaps TRBD1 as D (5 bases). Trimming cost V 1 base and J 4 bases, with 11 bases left between them. CDR1 and CDR2 from the germline V gene are SGHDT and YYEEEE. CDR3 length: 14 amino acids. The CDR3 is CASSLTGGLYGYTF. The CDR3, as DNA: TGTGCCAGCAGCTTGACCGGGGGTCTCTATGGCTACACCTTC.

This rearrangement joins TRBV7-9 to TRBJ1-6; D perhaps matches TRBD1 (5 bases). V was shortened by 5 bases and J by 4 bases, with 9 bases between the two germline ends. The CDR3 length is 14 residues. Germline CDR1 and CDR2: SEHNR and FQNEAQ (reference sequence). CDR3 coding DNA: TGTGCCAGCAGCGAACAGGTGTATAATTCACCCCTCCACTTT. It is translated as CASSEQVYNSPLHF.

This chain joins TRBV19 and TRBJ1-1; D is ambiguous. CDR3 length: 15 amino acids. Per germline, CDR1 LNHDA and CDR2 SQIVND (reference sequence). The V and J ends lost 2 bases and 7 bases respectively, with 17 bases between them. The DNA of the CDR3 is TGTGCCAGTAGTATATCACGGGGTTCTTCCATTGAAGCTTTCTTT. It specifies CASSISRGSSIEAFF. The whole variable domain, filled in from reference TRBV19 and TRBJ1-1, reads DGGITQSPKYLFRKEGQNVTLSCEQNLNHDAMYWYRQDPGQGLRLIYYSQIVNDFQKGDIAEGYSVSREKKESFPLTVTSAQKNPTAFYLCASSISRGSSIEAFFGQGTRLTVV.

The genes are TRBV5-6 and TRBJ1-2; possibly TRBD1 for D (5 bases). CDR1 is SGHDT, CDR2 YYEEEE, per germline. This CDR3 comprises 14 residues. Trimming took off 4 bases at V and 3 bases at J, with 13 bases between the two ends. The CDR3 spells CASSPPDTYYGYTF. The CDR3 nucleotides are TGTGCCAGCAGCCCCCCGGACACGTACTATGGCTACACCTTC. The whole variable domain, remainder taken from reference TRBV5-6 and TRBJ1-2, is DAGVTQSPTHLIKTRGQQVTLRCSPKSGHDTVSWYQQALGQGPQFIFQYYEEEERQRGNFPDRFSGHQFPNYSSELNVNALLLGDSALYLCASSPPDTYYGYTFGSGTRLTVV.

This chain joins TRBV3-1 (or the pseudogene TRBV3-2) and TRBJ2-2; D ambiguous. The CDR3 spans 18 residues. Germline V gives CDR1 LGHDT, CDR2 YNNKEL (reference sequence). V lost 0 bases to trimming and J lost 1 base, with 15 bases between them. The CDR3 loop reads CASSQEMMMHLNTGELFF. The DNA for the CDR3 is TGTGCCAGCAGCCAAGAGATGATGATGCACTTGAACACCGGGGAGCTGTTTTTT.

The V and J genes are TRBV4-3 and TRBJ1-1; D perhaps matches TRBD1 (5 bases). Trimming took 0 bases from V and 3 from J, leaving 14 bases between them. Germline V gives CDR1 LGHNA, CDR2 YSLEER. This CDR3 comprises 16 residues. The chain's CDR3 is CASSQDWGGRYTEAFF. The CDR3 DNA reads TGCGCCAGCAGCCAAGATTGGGGGGGTAGGTACACTGAAGCTTTCTTT.

The gene calls are TRBV28 and TRBJ1-3; D is perhaps TRBD1 (5 bases). The V and J ends lost 3 bases and 2 bases respectively, with 8 bases between them. The CDR3 length is 14 residues. Germline CDR1 MDHEN, CDR2 SYDVKM. The CDR3: CASSFWGAGNTIYF. The CDR3 DNA follows: TGTGCCAGCAGTTTTTGGGGGGCTGGAAACACCATATATTTT.

This clone turned up a few times. The V call is TRBV15, the J call TRBJ1-1; the match to TRBD1 covers 8 bases. CDR3 length equals 15 residues. After removal of 7 bases from V and 11 bases from J, the junction contained 18 bases not matched to a gene. Germline CDR1 LNHNV, CDR2 YYDKDF (reference sequence). The CDR3 region is CATNPLSGTGTLAFF. CDR3 nucleotide sequence: TGTGCCACCAACCCTCTTTCCGGGACAGGTACTCTGGCTTTCTTT.

The genes are TRBV18 and TRBJ2-7; maybe TRBD2 (5 bases). Looked up from germline, CDR1 is KGHSH and CDR2 is LQKENI. V was shortened by 3 bases and J by 2 bases, with 14 bases between the two germline ends. This CDR3 region has 15 residues. As DNA, the CDR3 is TGTGCCAGCTCACCTCGGACTGGCTTAGCCTACGAGCAGTACTTC. This codes for CASSPRTGLAYEQYF.